What follows is one T cell receptor (beta chain) and its context. The entry originates in a study of response to subunit inactivated influenza vaccine. Using its own MiXCR run on the RT-PCR reads, TCRdb lists one record per CDR3 protein. The table has about 540,000 distinct CDR3 sequences, around 25% seen once. After removal of 0 bases from V and 6 bases from J, the junction contained 10 bases not matched to a gene. Germline CDR1 and CDR2: LNHDA and SQIVND (reference sequence). The CDR3 is 17 residues long. These data also formed part of another study, on T cells expressing NK-cell markers. That paper notes: 5'RACE template switching with UMIs produced the TCR beta cDNA. There remained a lack of clarity about HCMV specificity of expanded NKG2C+ T cell clones.

The receptor's source is a man between 50 and 59 years old who received an inactivated influenza vaccine. V is TRBV19 and J is TRBJ2-1; 8 nucleotides align to TRBD2. The sample here was CD4+ T cells sorted from PBMCs, taken 12 days after vaccination. The CDR3: CASSIDRGSGATNEQFF. DNA for the CDR3: TGTGCCAGTAGTATAGATCGGGGTAGCGGGGCTACCAATGAGCAGTTCTTC.